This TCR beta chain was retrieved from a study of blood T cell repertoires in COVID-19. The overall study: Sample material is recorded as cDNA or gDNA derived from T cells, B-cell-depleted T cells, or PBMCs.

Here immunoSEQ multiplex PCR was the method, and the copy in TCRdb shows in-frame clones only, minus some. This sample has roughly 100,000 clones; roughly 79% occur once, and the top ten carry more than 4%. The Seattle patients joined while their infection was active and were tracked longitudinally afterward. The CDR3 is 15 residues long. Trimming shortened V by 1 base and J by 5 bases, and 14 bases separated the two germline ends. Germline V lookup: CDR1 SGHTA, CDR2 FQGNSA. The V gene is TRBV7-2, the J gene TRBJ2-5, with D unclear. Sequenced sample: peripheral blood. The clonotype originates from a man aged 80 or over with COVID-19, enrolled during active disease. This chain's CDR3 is CASSLVGQQQETQYF. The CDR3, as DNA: TGTGCCAGCAGCTTAGTTGGTCAGCAACAGGAGACCCAGTACTTC. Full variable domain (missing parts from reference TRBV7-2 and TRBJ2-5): GAGVSQSPSNKVTEKGKDVELRCDPISGHTALYWYRQSLGQGLEFLIYFQGNSAPDKSGLPSDRFSAERTGGSVSTLTIQRTQQEDSAVYLCASSLVGQQQETQYFGPGTRLLVL.